This TCR beta chain derives from a study of response to subunit inactivated influenza vaccine. Concerning this clonotype: No antigen is known for it.

The CDR3 is 13 amino acids. Germline V lookup: CDR1 KGHDR, CDR2 SFDVKD. Trimming shortened V by 5 bases and J by 0 bases, and 4 bases separated the two germline ends. One entry per CDR3 protein results from TCRdb running MiXCR on the RT-PCR reads. The table lists about 300,000 distinct CDR3 sequences, around a fifth of them singletons. Study findings and constraints: There was a suggestion from the authors that each seasonal influenza vaccination recruits few new T cells.

This clonotype was obtained from a man aged 50 to 69 who received an inactivated influenza vaccine. This material consisted of PBMCs from blood, taken about 20 months after vaccination. The rearrangement joins TRBV24-1 to TRBJ2-1; no firm D call. In DNA form, the CDR3 reads TGTGCCACCAGTGGGACCTCCTACAATGAGCAGTTCTTC. It translates to CATSGTSYNEQFF.